This record looks at one T cell receptor beta chain sequence and its context. The data stem from a study of blood T cell repertoires in COVID-19. Overall study: The origin of the acute and convalescent COVID-19 samples was the United States, Italy and Spain.

CDR1 is LNHDA and CDR2 is SQIVND in the germline V gene (reference sequence). The CDR3 has 15 residues. With 1 base clipped from V and 3 bases from J, the junction kept 3 bases outside the gene matches. Sequenced by immunoSEQ multiplex PCR; TCRdb stores in-frame clones only, minus some. The sample lists about 140,000 clones, approximately 85% occurring once. The TCR sequence derives from a man aged 50 to 60 with acute or convalescent COVID-19. The sequenced sample was peripheral blood. The rearrangement joins TRBV19 to TRBJ2-7, with 10 bases aligning to TRBD2. The CDR3: CASSIGVAGGYEQYF. DNA of the CDR3: TGTGCCAGTAGTATAGGAGTAGCGGGAGGCTACGAGCAGTACTTC.